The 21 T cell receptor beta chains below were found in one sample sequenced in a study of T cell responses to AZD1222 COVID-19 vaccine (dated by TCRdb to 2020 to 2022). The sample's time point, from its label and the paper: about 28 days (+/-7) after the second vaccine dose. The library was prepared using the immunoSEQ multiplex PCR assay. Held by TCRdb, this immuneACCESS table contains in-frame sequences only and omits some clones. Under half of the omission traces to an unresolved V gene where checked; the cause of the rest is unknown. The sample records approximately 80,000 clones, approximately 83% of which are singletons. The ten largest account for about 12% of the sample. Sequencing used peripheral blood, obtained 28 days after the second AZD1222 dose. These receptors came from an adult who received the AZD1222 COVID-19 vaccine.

CDR3 in DNA: TGTGCCAGCAGCTCCTCTCGACTAGCGGGGGGGCAACGCACAGATACGCAGTATTTT. It is translated as CASSSSRLAGGQRTDTQYF. The chain is built from TRBV5-5 and TRBJ2-3, with 14 bases identical to TRBD2. The germline gives CDR1 SGHKS, CDR2 YYEKEE (reference sequence). This CDR3 has 19 amino acids. V trimming: 3 bases; J trimming: 1 base; junction bases outside the gene matches: 10.

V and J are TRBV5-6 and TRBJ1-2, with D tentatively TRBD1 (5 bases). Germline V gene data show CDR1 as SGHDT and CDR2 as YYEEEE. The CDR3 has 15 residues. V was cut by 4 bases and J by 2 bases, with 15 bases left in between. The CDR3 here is CASSPSGAPNYGYTF. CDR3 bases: TGTGCCAGCAGCCCCTCCGGGGCACCCAACTATGGCTACACCTTC.

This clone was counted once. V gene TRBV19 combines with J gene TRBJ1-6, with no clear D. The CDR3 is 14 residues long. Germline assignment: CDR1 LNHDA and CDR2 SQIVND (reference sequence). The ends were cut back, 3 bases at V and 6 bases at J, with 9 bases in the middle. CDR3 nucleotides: TGTGCCAGTAGTATGACTAGGAGTAATTCACCCCTCCACTTT. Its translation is CASSMTRSNSPLHF.

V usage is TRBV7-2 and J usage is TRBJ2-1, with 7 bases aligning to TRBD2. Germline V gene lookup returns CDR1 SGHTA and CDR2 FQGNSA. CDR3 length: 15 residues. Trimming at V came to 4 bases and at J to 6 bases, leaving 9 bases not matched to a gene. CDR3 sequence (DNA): TGTGCCAGCAGCTCCCCAGGCGGGAGCGGCAATGAGCAGTTCTTC. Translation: CASSSPGGSGNEQFF. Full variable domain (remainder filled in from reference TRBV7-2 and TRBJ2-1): GAGVSQSPSNKVTEKGKDVELRCDPISGHTALYWYRQSLGQGLEFLIYFQGNSAPDKSGLPSDRFSAERTGGSVSTLTIQRTQQEDSAVYLCASSSPGGSGNEQFFGPGTRLTVL.

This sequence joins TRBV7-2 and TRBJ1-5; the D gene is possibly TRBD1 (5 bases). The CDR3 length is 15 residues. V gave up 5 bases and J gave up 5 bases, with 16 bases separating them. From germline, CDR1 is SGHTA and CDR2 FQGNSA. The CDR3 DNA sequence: TGTGCCAGCAGCCGCCGGGACGGGGAACATCAGCCCCAGCATTTT. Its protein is CASSRRDGEHQPQHF. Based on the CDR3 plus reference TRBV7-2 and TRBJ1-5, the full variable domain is GAGVSQSPSNKVTEKGKDVELRCDPISGHTALYWYRQSLGQGLEFLIYFQGNSAPDKSGLPSDRFSAERTGGSVSTLTIQRTQQEDSAVYLCASSRRDGEHQPQHFGDGTRLSIL.

The CDR3 DNA is TGTGCCAGCAGCTTAGTTCAGGGGACTAATGAAAAACTGTTTTTT. Its translation is CASSLVQGTNEKLFF. The genes are TRBV7-9 and TRBJ1-4; D perhaps matches TRBD1 (6 bases). This CDR3 spans 15 amino acids. Looked up from germline, CDR1 is SEHNR and CDR2 is FQNEAQ (reference sequence). Deletions cut 1 base from V and 2 bases from J, with 8 bases between.

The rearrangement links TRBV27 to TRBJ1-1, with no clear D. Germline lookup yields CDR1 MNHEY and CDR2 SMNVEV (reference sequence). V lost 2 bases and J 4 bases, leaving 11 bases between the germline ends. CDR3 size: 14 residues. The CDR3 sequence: CASSLGELSTEAFF. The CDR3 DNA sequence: TGTGCCAGCAGTTTAGGGGAATTGAGCACTGAAGCTTTCTTT.

Here the CDR3 reads CSVAGADTEAFF. The CDR3 nucleotides are TGCAGCGTTGCAGGGGCGGACACTGAAGCTTTCTTT. The gene calls are TRBV29-1 and TRBJ1-1, with D possibly TRBD1 on 6 matching bases. V was clipped by 4 bases and J by 3 bases, with 9 bases between them. The V gene's germline CDR1 is SQVTM and CDR2 ANQGSEA. The CDR3 is 12 residues long.

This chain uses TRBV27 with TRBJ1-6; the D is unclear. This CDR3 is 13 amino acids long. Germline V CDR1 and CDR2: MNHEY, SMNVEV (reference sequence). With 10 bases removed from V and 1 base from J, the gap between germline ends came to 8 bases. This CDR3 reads CATTGSYNSPLHF. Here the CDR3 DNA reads TGTGCCACCACCGGGTCCTATAATTCACCCCTCCACTTT.

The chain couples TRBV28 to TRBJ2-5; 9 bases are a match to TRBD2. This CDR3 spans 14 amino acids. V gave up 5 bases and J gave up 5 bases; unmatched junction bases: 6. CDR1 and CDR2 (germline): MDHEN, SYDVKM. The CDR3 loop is CASSLAGRLETQYF. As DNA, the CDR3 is TGTGCCAGCAGTCTAGCGGGAAGGTTGGAGACCCAGTACTTC.

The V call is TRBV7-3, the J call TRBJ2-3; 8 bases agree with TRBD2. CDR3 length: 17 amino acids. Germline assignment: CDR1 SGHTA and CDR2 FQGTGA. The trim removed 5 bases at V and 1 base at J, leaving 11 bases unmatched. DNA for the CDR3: TGTGCCAGCAGCGCTCGGTTAAGCGGGAGCGGCACAGATACGCAGTATTTT. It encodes CASSARLSGSGTDTQYF.

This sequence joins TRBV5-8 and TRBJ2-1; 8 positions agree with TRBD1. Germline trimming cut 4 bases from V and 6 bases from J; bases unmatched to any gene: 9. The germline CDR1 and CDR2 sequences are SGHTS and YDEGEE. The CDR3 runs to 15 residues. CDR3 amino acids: CASSPGQGRGNEQFF. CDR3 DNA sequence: TGTGCCAGCAGCCCCGGACAGGGACGGGGCAATGAGCAGTTCTTC. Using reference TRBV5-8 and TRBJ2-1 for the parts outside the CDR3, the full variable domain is EAGVTQSPTHLIKTRGQQATLRCSPISGHTSVYWYQQALGLGLQFLLWYDEGEERNRGNFPPRFSGRQFPNYSSELNVNALELEDSALYLCASSPGQGRGNEQFFGPGTRLTVL.

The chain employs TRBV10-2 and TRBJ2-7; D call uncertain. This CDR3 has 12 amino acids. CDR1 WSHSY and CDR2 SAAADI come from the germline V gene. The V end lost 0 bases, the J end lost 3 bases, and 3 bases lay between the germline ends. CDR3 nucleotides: TGCGCCAGCAGTGAGTCGGGCTACGAGCAGTACTTC. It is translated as CASSESGYEQYF.

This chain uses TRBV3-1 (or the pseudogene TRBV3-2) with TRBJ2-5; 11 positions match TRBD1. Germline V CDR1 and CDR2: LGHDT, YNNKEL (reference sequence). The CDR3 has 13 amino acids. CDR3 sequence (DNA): TGTGGTGGACAGGGGGCCCTAGGAGAGACCCAGTACTTC. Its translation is CGGQGALGETQYF.

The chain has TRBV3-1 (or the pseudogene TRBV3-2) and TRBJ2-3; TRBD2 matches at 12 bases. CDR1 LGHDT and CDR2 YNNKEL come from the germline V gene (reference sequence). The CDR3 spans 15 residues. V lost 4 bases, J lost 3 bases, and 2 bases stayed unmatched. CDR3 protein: CASSLLAGGTDTQYF. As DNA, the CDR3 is TGTGCCAGCAGCCTCCTAGCGGGAGGGACAGATACGCAGTATTTT.

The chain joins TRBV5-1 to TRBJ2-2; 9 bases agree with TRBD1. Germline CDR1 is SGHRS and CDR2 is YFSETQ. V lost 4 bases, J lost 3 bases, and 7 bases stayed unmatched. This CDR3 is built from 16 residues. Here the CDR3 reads CASSLTGGSDTGELFF. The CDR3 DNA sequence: TGCGCCAGCAGCCTAACAGGGGGCAGCGACACCGGGGAGCTGTTTTTT.

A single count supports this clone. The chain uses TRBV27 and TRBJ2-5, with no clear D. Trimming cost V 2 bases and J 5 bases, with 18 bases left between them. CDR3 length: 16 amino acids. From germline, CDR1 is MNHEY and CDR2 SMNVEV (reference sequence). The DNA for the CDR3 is TGTGCCAGCAGTTTAAGTTCTCGTCTCGCTGTGGAGACCCAGTACTTC. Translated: CASSLSSRLAVETQYF.

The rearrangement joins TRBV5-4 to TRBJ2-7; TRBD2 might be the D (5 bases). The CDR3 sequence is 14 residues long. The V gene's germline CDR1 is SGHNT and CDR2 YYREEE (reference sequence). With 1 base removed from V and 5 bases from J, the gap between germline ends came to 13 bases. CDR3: CASSLIWEPHEQYF. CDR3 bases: TGTGCCAGCAGCTTGATTTGGGAGCCCCACGAGCAGTACTTC. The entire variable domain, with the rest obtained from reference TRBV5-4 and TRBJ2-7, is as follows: ETGVTQSPTHLIKTRGQQVTLRCSSQSGHNTVSWYQQALGQGPQFIFQYYREEENGRGNFPPRFSGLQFPNYSSELNVNALELDDSALYLCASSLIWEPHEQYFGPGTRLTVT.

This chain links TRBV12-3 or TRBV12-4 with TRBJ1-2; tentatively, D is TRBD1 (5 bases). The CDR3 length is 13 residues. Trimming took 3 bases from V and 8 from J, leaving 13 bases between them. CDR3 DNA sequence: TGTGCCAGCAGTTTTGACAGTTCCCTAGGCTACACCTTC. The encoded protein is CASSFDSSLGYTF.

CDR3 amino acids: CASSQGQTPGFAEAFF. The CDR3 DNA reads as TGCGCCAGCAGCCAGGGACAGACCCCCGGTTTTGCTGAAGCTTTCTTT. The V call is TRBV5-1, the J call TRBJ1-1; TRBD1 aligns across 7 bases. The CDR3 is made up of 16 amino acids. CDR1 and CDR2 from the germline V gene are SGHRS and YFSETQ. V lost 4 bases to trimming and J lost 6 bases; unmatched junction nucleotides: 15.

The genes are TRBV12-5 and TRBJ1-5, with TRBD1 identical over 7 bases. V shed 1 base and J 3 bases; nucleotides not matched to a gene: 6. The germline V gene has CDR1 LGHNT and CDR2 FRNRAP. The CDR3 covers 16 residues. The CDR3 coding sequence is TGTGCTAGTGGTTTGGACAGGGGCAGGGACAATCAGCCCCAGCATTTT. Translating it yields CASGLDRGRDNQPQHF.